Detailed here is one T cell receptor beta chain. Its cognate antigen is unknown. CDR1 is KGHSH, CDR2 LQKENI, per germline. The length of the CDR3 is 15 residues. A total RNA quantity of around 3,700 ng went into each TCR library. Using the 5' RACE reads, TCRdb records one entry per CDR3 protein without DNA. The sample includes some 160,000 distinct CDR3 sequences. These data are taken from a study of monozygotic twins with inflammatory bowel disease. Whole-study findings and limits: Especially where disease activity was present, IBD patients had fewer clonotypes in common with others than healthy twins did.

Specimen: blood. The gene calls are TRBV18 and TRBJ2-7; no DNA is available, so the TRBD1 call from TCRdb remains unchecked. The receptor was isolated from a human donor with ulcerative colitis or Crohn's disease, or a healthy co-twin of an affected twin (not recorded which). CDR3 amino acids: CASSPGAAGNYEQYF.